This TCR beta chain is drawn from a study of blood T cell repertoires in COVID-19. Study background: Researchers got acute and convalescent COVID-19 samples from the United States, Italy and Spain. PBMCs, B-cell-depleted T cells, or T cells provided the cDNA or gDNA that made up the material.

V shed 6 bases and J shed 4 bases, with 13 bases lying between them. This CDR3 has 14 amino acids. Germline lookup yields CDR1 WSHSY and CDR2 SAAADI. Per the authors' pipeline: Estimated nucleated cell counts came from reference gene primer amplification. TCRdb's table, derived via immunoSEQ multiplex PCR, lists solely in-frame clones and lacks some. The DNA gave D and trimming, while V, J and clone size come from that table. The table lists 55,000 to 80,000 clones, roughly 87% of them singletons, with around 10% in the top ten. The sample taken for sequencing was peripheral blood. This TCR was sampled from a man at least 80 years old with acute or convalescent COVID-19. The chain is built from TRBV10-2 and TRBJ1-5, with D hard to call. Here the CDR3 reads CASSPYENNQPQHF. CDR3 DNA: TGCGCCAGCAGCCCCTATGAGAATAATCAGCCCCAGCATTTT.